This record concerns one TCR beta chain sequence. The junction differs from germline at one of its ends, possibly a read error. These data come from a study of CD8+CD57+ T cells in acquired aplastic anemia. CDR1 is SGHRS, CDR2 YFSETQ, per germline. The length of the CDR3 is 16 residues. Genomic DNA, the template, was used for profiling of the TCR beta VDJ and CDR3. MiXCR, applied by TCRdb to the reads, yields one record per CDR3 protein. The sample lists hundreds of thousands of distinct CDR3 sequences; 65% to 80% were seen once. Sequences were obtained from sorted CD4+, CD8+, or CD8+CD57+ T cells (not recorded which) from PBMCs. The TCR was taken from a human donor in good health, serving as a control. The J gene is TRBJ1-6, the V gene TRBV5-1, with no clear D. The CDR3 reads CASSVGSQDSNSPLHF. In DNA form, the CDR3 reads TGTGCCAGCAGCGTAGGGAGCCAAGACTCTAATTCACCCCTCCACTTT. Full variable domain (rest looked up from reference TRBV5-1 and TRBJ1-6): KAGVTQTPRYLIKTRGQQVTLSCSPISGHRSVSWYQQTPGQGLQFLFEYFSETQRNKGNFPGRFSGRQFSNSRSEMNVSTLELGDSALYLCASSVGSQDSNSPLHFGNGTRLTVT.